The 32 T cell receptor beta chains below come from one sample, sequenced in a study of Graves' ophthalmopathy and Graves' hyperthyroidism. Amplification of TCR beta CDR3 regions used RNA transcripts. The workflow started with a first-round RT-PCR run with HTBI primers and then moved on to a second-round multiplex PCR. TCRdb redid the calling of the multiplex PCR reads with MiXCR, one entry per CDR3 protein. The sample lists about 1.1 million distinct CDR3 sequences, roughly 35% occurring once. Sequencing was done on a sample of peripheral blood or thyroid tissue (not recorded which). The receptors were gathered from an adult man with Graves' hyperthyroidism.

This sequence joins TRBV9 and TRBJ2-3, with 10 nucleotides matching TRBD2. With 4 bases clipped from V and 7 bases from J, the junction kept 9 bases outside the gene matches. Per the germline V gene, CDR1 is SGDLS and CDR2 is YYNGEE. CDR3 length: 15 residues. CDR3 sequence (DNA): TGTGCCAGCAGCCAAACGAGCGGGAGGGCGAATACGCAGTATTTT. Protein: CASSQTSGRANTQYF.

In its sample, this clonotype was seen many times. The V and J genes are TRBV6-5 and TRBJ1-1; no definite D call. V dropped 0 bases and J dropped 9 bases, with 11 bases sitting between them. The CDR3 spans 13 residues. Germline CDR1 is MNHEY and CDR2 is SVGAGI. This CDR3 is CASSYSSLEKAFF. The DNA for the CDR3 is TGTGCCAGCAGTTACTCGTCGCTAGAGAAAGCTTTCTTT.

The V call is TRBV29-1, the J call TRBJ1-5; no clear D. Trimming took 6 bases from V and 5 from J, leaving 20 bases between them. Germline CDR1 reads SQVTM; CDR2 reads ANQGSEA. The CDR3 has 15 residues. The CDR3 DNA is TGCAGCGTCTCCCGTGATGGGAGTAGGGATCAGCCCCAGCATTTT. It translates to CSVSRDGSRDQPQHF.

The J gene is TRBJ2-7, the V gene TRBV7-8, with 7 nucleotides matching TRBD1. The trim removed 6 bases at V and 0 bases at J, leaving 8 bases unmatched. The CDR3 runs to 15 residues. Germline V lookup: CDR1 SGHVS, CDR2 FQNEAQ. The CDR3 spells CASRSGTATSYEQYF. The CDR3 region has the DNA TGTGCCAGCAGGTCTGGGACAGCGACCTCCTACGAGCAGTACTTC.

The genes are TRBV25-1 and TRBJ2-7; D gene unclear. Germline V CDR1 and CDR2: MGHDK, SYGVNS. Between the trimmed V and J ends, which lost 7 bases and 1 base, there was a span of 14 bases. CDR3 length: 14 residues. CDR3 residues: CASIGPASSYEQYF. In DNA form, the CDR3 reads TGTGCCAGCATTGGGCCAGCGAGTTCCTACGAGCAGTACTTC.

The chain links TRBV20-1 to TRBJ2-2, with TRBD1 matching over 7 bases. V lost 6 bases, J lost 2 bases, and 15 bases stayed unmatched. The CDR3 is made up of 17 amino acids. CDR1 and CDR2 (germline): DFQATT, SNEGSKA (reference sequence). The CDR3 nucleotides read TGCAGTGCCCGGAACGATGCAGGGGGAGACAACACCGGGGAGCTGTTTTTT. It codes for CSARNDAGGDNTGELFF.

This clonotype was found many times. This chain links TRBV19 with TRBJ1-5, with D perhaps TRBD1 (6 bases). Between the trimmed V and J ends, which lost 3 bases and 5 bases, there was a span of 11 bases. This CDR3 contains 14 residues. The germline V gene has CDR1 LNHDA and CDR2 SQIVND (reference sequence). CDR3 sequence reads: CASSIGTRDQPQHF. Here the CDR3 DNA reads TGTGCCAGTAGTATTGGGACACGGGATCAGCCCCAGCATTTT.

This chain links TRBV12-3 or TRBV12-4 with TRBJ1-6; 7 bases line up with TRBD1. The length of the CDR3 is 14 residues. Trimming took 3 bases from V and 9 from J; bases not matched to a gene: 5. The CDR3 coding sequence is TGTGCCAGCAGTTTCAACAGGGGAGGTTCACCCCTCCACTTT. This gives the protein CASSFNRGGSPLHF.

This chain links TRBV5-4 with TRBJ1-6, with 7 bases matching TRBD1. This CDR3 comprises 15 residues. Germline values: CDR1 SGHNT, CDR2 YYREEE (reference sequence). The trim removed 4 bases at V and 7 bases at J, leaving 8 bases unmatched. CDR3 region: CASSGNRDRNSPLHF. Written as DNA, the CDR3 is TGTGCCAGCAGCGGGAACCGGGACAGAAATTCACCCCTCCACTTT.

This clonotype showed up just a few times. This sequence joins TRBV10-3 and TRBJ2-7, with D possibly matching TRBD1 (6 bases). Trimming took off 3 bases at V and 0 bases at J, with 15 bases between the two ends. The germline V gene encodes CDR1 ENHRY and CDR2 SYGVKD. This CDR3 has 16 amino acids. The CDR3 sequence: CAISDYRTGSSYEQYF. CDR3 nucleotides: TGTGCCATCAGTGACTACCGTACAGGGAGCTCCTACGAGCAGTACTTC.

This clonotype was counted only a few times. The chain couples TRBV28 to TRBJ1-5, with 7 nucleotides matching TRBD1. J was trimmed by 6 bases and V by 6 bases; bases with no gene match: 8. This CDR3 contains 14 residues. The germline V gene has CDR1 MDHEN and CDR2 SYDVKM. CDR3 residues: CASRRGGRGQPQHF. DNA for the CDR3: TGTGCCAGCAGACGAGGGGGCCGGGGTCAGCCCCAGCATTTT.

This clonotype was observed many times. For the CDR3, the DNA is TGTGCCATCAGTGAGGAGAACAGGATAGCATTCTTT. Its translation: CAISEENRIAFF. The chain links TRBV10-3 to TRBJ1-1, with a possible D match to TRBD1 (5 bases). The CDR3 totals 12 residues. The germline V gene encodes CDR1 ENHRY and CDR2 SYGVKD. V was shortened by 2 bases and J by 14 bases, with 15 bases between the two germline ends.

This clonotype was counted many times. The rearrangement links TRBV7-8 to TRBJ2-2; no reliable D call. The CDR3 sequence is 13 residues long. Germline CDR1 SGHVS, CDR2 FQNEAQ. V was shortened by 4 bases and J by 7 bases, with 10 bases between the two germline ends. CDR3 sequence reads: CASSSSFVGELFF. The DNA of the CDR3 is TGTGCCAGCAGCTCAAGCTTTGTCGGGGAGCTGTTTTTT. Complete variable domain (other parts from reference TRBV7-8 and TRBJ2-2): GAGVSQSPRYKVAKRGQDVALRCDPISGHVSLFWYQQALGQGPEFLTYFQNEAQLDKSGLPSDRFFAERPEGSVSTLKIQRTQQEDSAVYLCASSSSFVGELFFGEGSRLTVL.

Only a few counts were recorded for this clonotype. This chain connects TRBV7-2 to TRBJ2-7; D is perhaps TRBD2 (7 bases). The V gene lost 6 bases and the J gene lost 4 bases, with 22 bases spanning the gap. This CDR3 contains 16 residues. Germline loops: CDR1 SGHTA, CDR2 FQGNSA. The CDR3 DNA sequence: TGTGCCAGCAGTTTTCTCGTCGGGGGGCGGGATTACGAGCAGTACTTC. The encoded protein is CASSFLVGGRDYEQYF. Variable domain in full (rest from reference TRBV7-2 and TRBJ2-7): GAGVSQSPSNKVTEKGKDVELRCDPISGHTALYWYRQSLGQGLEFLIYFQGNSAPDKSGLPSDRFSAERTGGSVSTLTIQRTQQEDSAVYLCASSFLVGGRDYEQYFGPGTRLTVT.

Points on this clonotype: A single base separates this from a much larger clone, so it may be a read error. This chain's CDR3 is CASSFLNGYEQYF. The CDR3 nucleotides are TGTGCCAGCAGCTTCCTGAATGGATACGAGCAGTACTTC. The chain uses TRBV7-2 and TRBJ2-7, with no clear D. The ends were cut back, 3 bases at V and 4 bases at J, with 10 bases in the middle. Germline V CDR1 and CDR2: SGHTA, FQGNSA. CDR3 length: 13 amino acids.

This clonotype has more than one count but fewer than ten. The gene calls are TRBV5-1 and TRBJ2-7; 9 bases are shared with TRBD1. The CDR3 is made up of 15 amino acids. Germline lookup yields CDR1 SGHRS and CDR2 YFSETQ. V lost 4 bases and J lost 3; bases outside the gene matches: 8. The CDR3 DNA is TGCGCCAGCAGCATCTCCGGGACAGGGAACTACGAGCAGTACTTC. This sequence encodes CASSISGTGNYEQYF. Complete variable domain (other parts from reference TRBV5-1 and TRBJ2-7): KAGVTQTPRYLIKTRGQQVTLSCSPISGHRSVSWYQQTPGQGLQFLFEYFSETQRNKGNFPGRFSGRQFSNSRSEMNVSTLELGDSALYLCASSISGTGNYEQYFGPGTRLTVT.

This clonotype was counted only a few times. This chain links TRBV10-3 with TRBJ2-7; the match to TRBD1 covers 7 bases. This CDR3 comprises 13 residues. V was pared by 10 bases and J by 4 bases, with 10 bases of the junction left unmatched. The V gene's germline CDR1 is ENHRY and CDR2 SYGVKD. CDR3 sequence: CASRHRGRYEQYF. In DNA form, the CDR3 reads TGTGCCAGCAGGCACAGGGGAAGGTACGAGCAGTACTTC.

This clonotype was found many times. V gene TRBV7-2 combines with J gene TRBJ1-5, with 9 positions matching TRBD1. After removal of 1 base from V and 2 bases from J, the junction contained 9 bases not matched to a gene. In germline, CDR1 is SGHTA, CDR2 FQGNSA. CDR3 length: 18 amino acids. CDR3 region: CASSLVLQGATRNQPQHF. Written as DNA, the CDR3 is TGTGCCAGCAGCTTAGTTCTACAGGGGGCGACTCGCAATCAGCCCCAGCATTTT.

This clonotype was picked up many times. The V call is TRBV12-3 or TRBV12-4, the J call TRBJ1-5; the D is unclear. Trimming pared 5 bases from V and 2 bases from J, leaving 13 bases between. This CDR3 has 15 residues. The CDR3 DNA reads as TGTGCCAGCAGTCGGACGTCCCGCGGCAATCAGCCCCAGCATTTT. It is translated as CASSRTSRGNQPQHF.

The V and J genes are TRBV12-3 or TRBV12-4 and TRBJ1-2, with TRBD1 matching over 10 bases. J was trimmed by 4 bases and V by 5 bases; bases with no gene match: 7. The length of the CDR3 is 15 residues. The CDR3 sequence: CASSRGTGALYGYTF. CDR3 bases: TGTGCCAGCAGTCGCGGGACAGGGGCCCTCTATGGCTACACCTTC.

This clonotype was observed many times. This chain connects TRBV29-1 to TRBJ2-7, with 7 bases lining up with TRBD1. V shed 1 base, J shed 4 bases, and the junction held 7 bases outside the gene matches. Germline CDR1 and CDR2: SQVTM and ANQGSEA. The CDR3 is 14 residues long. DNA for the CDR3: TGCAGCGTTGAAGTCCCGACAGGGAATTACGAGCAGTACTTC. It codes for CSVEVPTGNYEQYF.

This clonotype was seen repeatedly, ten times or more. This rearrangement joins TRBV7-9 to TRBJ1-5; D might be TRBD1 (6 bases). The V end lost 5 bases, the J end lost 7 bases, and 15 bases lay between the germline ends. The CDR3 is made up of 14 amino acids. CDR1 and CDR2 from the germline V gene are SEHNR and FQNEAQ (reference sequence). The CDR3 sequence: CASSTDSGGQPQHF. In DNA form, the CDR3 reads TGTGCCAGCAGCACGGACAGTGGGGGCCAGCCCCAGCATTTT.

This clonotype was seen a few times. The genes are TRBV6-2 or TRBV6-3 and TRBJ2-7, with D unresolved. The CDR3 is 14 amino acids. V was trimmed by 0 bases and J by 4 bases, leaving 10 bases between them. Germline V gene data show CDR1 as MNHEY and CDR2 as SVGEGT. The CDR3 loop reads CASSYSAVRYEQYF. Here the CDR3 DNA reads TGTGCCAGCAGTTACTCGGCGGTCAGGTACGAGCAGTACTTC.

Ten or more counts support this clonotype. The rearrangement joins TRBV9 to TRBJ1-1; D is ambiguous. V shed 4 bases and J shed 0 bases, with 13 bases lying between them. The CDR3 runs 15 residues. Germline CDR1 is SGDLS and CDR2 is YYNGEE. CDR3 sequence (DNA): TGTGCCAGCAGCCCTGCGTCCAAAATGAACACTGAAGCTTTCTTT. Encoded protein: CASSPASKMNTEAFF.

This clonotype showed up many times. The gene calls are TRBV7-2 and TRBJ1-1; TRBD1 aligns across 7 bases. CDR1 is SGHTA, CDR2 FQGNSA, per germline. V was clipped by 6 bases and J by 11 bases; unmatched bases: 9. The CDR3 totals 12 residues. In DNA form, the CDR3 reads TGTGCCAGCAGAAAAAGGGGGCTTGGGGCTTTCTTT. It encodes CASRKRGLGAFF.

The chain carries TRBV7-8 and TRBJ1-5, with 7 nucleotides matching TRBD1. Germline values: CDR1 SGHVS, CDR2 FQNEAQ. There are 16 residues in the CDR3. J gave up 3 bases and V 5 bases, and 10 bases lay outside the gene matches. CDR3 sequence (DNA): TGTGCCAGCAGCCCACTGGGACAGAGCAACAATCAGCCCCAGCATTTT. Encoded protein: CASSPLGQSNNQPQHF. The entire variable domain, with the rest obtained from reference TRBV7-8 and TRBJ1-5, is as follows: GAGVSQSPRYKVAKRGQDVALRCDPISGHVSLFWYQQALGQGPEFLTYFQNEAQLDKSGLPSDRFFAERPEGSVSTLKIQRTQQEDSAVYLCASSPLGQSNNQPQHFGDGTRLSIL.

This clonotype was recorded at least ten times. The gene calls are TRBV10-2 and TRBJ2-5; maybe TRBD2 (5 bases). The V and J ends lost 3 bases and 2 bases respectively, with 13 bases between them. Looked up from germline, CDR1 is WSHSY and CDR2 is SAAADI. The CDR3 is 15 amino acids. The CDR3 DNA sequence: TGCGCCAGCAGTGAATTGGGCGGGCTTCAAGAGACCCAGTACTTC. It specifies CASSELGGLQETQYF.

This clonotype was counted at least ten times. DNA of the CDR3: TGTGCCATCAGTGACCCTGACAGGGGATGGGGCCAAGAGACCCAGTACTTC. Protein: CAISDPDRGWGQETQYF. This chain connects TRBV10-3 to TRBJ2-5, with 8 positions matching TRBD1. Germline V gene data show CDR1 as ENHRY and CDR2 as SYGVKD. The ends lost 3 bases at V and 1 base at J; junction bases unmatched: 10. There are 17 residues in the CDR3.

V is TRBV10-3 and J is TRBJ1-2; D unresolved. V was shortened by 3 bases and J by 7 bases, with 15 bases between the two germline ends. Germline V gene lookup returns CDR1 ENHRY and CDR2 SYGVKD. The CDR3 length is 14 residues. Here the CDR3 DNA reads TGTGCCATCAGTGAATTTGGCCCATCTGTTGGCTACACCTTC. The encoded protein is CAISEFGPSVGYTF.

Details on this clonotype: At one end the junction does not follow the germline gene, possibly because of a read error. The chain employs TRBV24-1 and TRBJ2-5; TRBD2 aligns across 13 bases. Germline V gene sequence: CDR1 KGHDR, CDR2 SFDVKD. The CDR3 is made up of 16 amino acids. The chain's CDR3 is CASSEGLAGDGETQYF. The DNA for the CDR3 is TGTGCCAGCAGTGAAGGACTAGCGGGAGATGGAGAGACCCAGTACTTC.

This clonotype has just a few counts. V is TRBV15 and J is TRBJ2-5; no definite D call. V gave up 3 bases and J gave up 2 bases, with 13 bases separating them. Germline CDR1 is LNHNV and CDR2 is YYDKDF (reference sequence). This CDR3 contains 15 residues. For the CDR3, the DNA is TGTGCCACCAGCAGCTTGTGGGCAGAGCAAGAGACCCAGTACTTC. The encoded protein is CATSSLWAEQETQYF.

This clonotype was counted a few times. The chain recombines TRBV25-1 with TRBJ2-7; D unclear. This CDR3 contains 14 residues. Germline assignment: CDR1 MGHDK and CDR2 SYGVNS. V was cut by 5 bases and J by 0 bases, with 11 bases left in between. CDR3 bases: TGTGCCAGCAGTTTCAGGCGTAGCTCCTACGAGCAGTACTTC. It encodes CASSFRRSSYEQYF.